Sequencing of this T cell receptor (beta chain) was carried out in a study of cytomegalovirus exposure and HLA in healthy donors (dated by TCRdb to about 2017). As for the study more broadly: According to an earlier analysis of around 600 of the donors, some 180 million T cells yielded 95 million to 140 million unique TCR beta sequences and 276 Gb of sequence data. In addition to the first cohort of approximately 670 subjects, a separate validation cohort of 120 different subjects was used. Because of strong linkage in the cohort, five DR-DQ haplotypes were treated as single units for association and clustering. Typing coverage varied by locus: roughly 620-640 donors for A, B, C, DRB1 and DQB1; 522 for DQA1; over 600 for DPA1; roughly 450 for DPB1. Donor age, sex, ethnicity and CMV serostatus were compiled together with the repertoire data. The study aimed to test whether signatures of past pathogen exposure could be identified by cataloging public T cell receptors. Using immunosequencing, the study profiled T cell repertoires from 640 or so subjects and related those repertoires to cytomegalovirus serostatus. The study combined high-throughput TCR immunosequencing, statistical association of individual TCRs with disease status, and machine learning to predict cytomegalovirus infection status. Approximately 300 gigabases of sequencing data and roughly 81 million unique TCR sequences made up an early release that covered some 640 HLA-typed donors. A later analysis re-examined previously published TCR beta repertoires from roughly 720 donors and added high-resolution HLA genotyping to investigate patterns of TCR occurrence. To decide whether each TCR beta V gene segment behaved as functional or pseudogenic, an earlier analysis of some 570 of the donors relied on high-throughput TCR beta sequencing. All discovery cohort repertoires had been generated using a single sequencing platform. In the later analysis, no new phenotypic data were used to find candidate immune exposures; instead, reliance was placed on TCR beta sequences and their occurrence across donors. A later genetic analysis used genome-wide SNP genotypes for about 60% of the roughly 700 donors, treating that subset as a discovery cohort. Of the roughly 400 genotyped donors, 75% to 85% were placed in the genetic ancestry cluster associated with self-reported Caucasian donors. HLA typing included class I and class II loci at four-digit resolution. On average, roughly 240,000 unique TCR beta nucleotide sequences were sequenced per donor among some 430 genotyped donors of the cohort, with 15% to 20% of those sequences being non-productive. General study outcomes and caveats: Three of the identified cytomegalovirus-associated TCR beta chains were confirmed in vitro to be specific for cytomegalovirus antigens. A further reported finding was that TCR beta sequences accurately predicted the HLA-A and HLA-B alleles for most subjects in the first cohort. A total of roughly 160 TCR beta chains were listed by the study as associated with cytomegalovirus. Sequencing depth was assumed to be roughly uniform across donors in the presence/absence analyses, though that assumption may not hold. According to a later analysis, most CMV-associated TCR beta chains appeared to be HLA-restricted, and the HLA associations seemed to be driven largely by CMV exposure. A cluster of highly shared sequence variants was judged likely to be a technical artifact of the sequencing pipeline. Because counts were too low, roughly 16 rarely observed V segments, including chromosome 9 orphons, were excluded from the earlier analysis of around 640 of the donors. HLA typing was unavailable for some donors at each locus, so association tests used only the typed subset. In a later analysis, TCR association rates were found to vary across HLA loci, with the most associated TCRs seen for DRB1 alleles and the fewest for HLA-C alleles. In both the original and validation cohorts, the classifier was reported to diagnose cytomegalovirus status with high specificity and sensitivity. V-gene and J-gene trimming of TCR beta chains was associated with a missense DCLRE1C variant in a later genetic analysis, and the association was replicated in an independent cohort. While some public TCRs were present in many individuals, most TCR sequences turned up only very rarely across donors. The authors suggested that the approach could potentially be extended to other disease states and immunological phenotypes. In a later genetic analysis, fewer N-insertions in productive TCRs were reported among donors in an Asian-associated ancestry cluster than the roughly 700-donor mean. This cohort had only TCR beta chains sequenced, and the lack of alpha or paired-chain data limited which features could be detected. Correlated functional status among segregating V segments might be attributable to linkage disequilibrium, but an unknown experimental factor could not be ruled out. A later analysis reported that several top co-occurrence clusters appeared linked to parvovirus B19, influenza, CMV and Epstein-Barr virus. At a false discovery rate of 0.05, a later analysis linked 15,000 to 20,000 TCR beta sequences to specific HLA alleles. Some IMGT-functional V segments, including TRBV6-2 and TRBV6-3, could not be told apart with the 87-base-pair reads, so those segments were excluded. In an earlier analysis of around 600 of the donors, most TCR beta V segments were observed in productive rearrangements about 90% or about 30% of the time, broadly matching IMGT annotations. A later analysis found that HLA-associated TCR beta chains were more clonally expanded and had lower generation probabilities than equally common non-associated chains. The only immune exposure information available for the cohort was CMV serostatus. Assigning TCR associations to individual alleles was difficult when HLA alleles, especially DR and DQ, strongly co-occurred.

From the cysteine through the phenylalanine, the CDR3 covers 14 amino acids. Only the CDR3 DNA stays, 42 bases, in frame from base 1. As encoded in the germline V gene, CDR1 is MGHRA while CDR2 is YSYEKL. Clipping removes 1 base from V and 2 bases from J, with 2 as the unmatched junction base count. A word on this clone: There is no known antigen for this receptor. No per-base quality is available; no much larger clone lies one base away. Other DNA sequences of this sample code for an identical CDR3.

Library prep was done by the immunoSEQ multiplex PCR assay. The multiplex PCR relied on a mix of 60 forward primers for TCR Vbeta segments and 13 reverse primers for TCR Jbeta segments. The CDR3 region of rearranged TCR beta genes was amplified from genomic DNA with a multiplex PCR assay. The amplified TCR beta libraries were sequenced on the Illumina HiSeq System as 87-base-pair reads. Turning to the authors' computational methods: In a later analysis, approximately 74 million unique TCR beta chains were counted across the roughly 610 repertoires, and some 10 million of these chains were shared by at least two donors. Raw reads were error-corrected and collapsed into unique sequences by a nearest-neighbor algorithm in which closely related sequences were merged to remove PCR and sequencing errors. V, D and J gene segments were assigned by aligning CDR3 sequences to IMGT reference sequences. For a sequence to be retained, at least a six-nucleotide match to both a V gene segment and a J gene segment was required. Rearrangements were classified as productive when the CDR3 lacked stop codons and remained in frame with V and J, and all other rearrangements were classified as non-productive. CDR3 was defined according to IMGT convention as the region running from the second conserved V-encoded cysteine to the conserved J-encoded phenylalanine. Sequences without an unambiguous match to a single V gene segment were excluded from the earlier analysis of about 600 of the donors. In an earlier analysis of roughly 500 of the donors, V segments were called functional above 56.7% productive rearrangements and were called segregating when the between-donor standard deviation exceeded 5%. A statistical classification framework was built for diagnosing cytomegalovirus status from the catalog of TCR beta chain sequences. V and J gene assignment, in a later analysis, came from comparing TCR nucleotide sequences with IMGT/GENE-DB human TR gene sequences. A later analysis assigned CDR3 sequences and most-parsimonious VDJ recombination scenarios with the TCRdist pipeline. In a later analysis, every TCR beta chain was defined by the combination of its CDR3 amino acid sequence and its V-gene family, and reads without a unique V-gene family were dropped. In a later analysis, some 600 highly shared, low-generation-probability nucleotide sequences were removed to address suspected cross-contamination and a sequencing artifact. For each public chain, a later analysis derived a clonal expansion index from normalized ranks of inferred template counts within each repertoire. In a later analysis, generation probabilities were computed with a VDJ recombination model fitted to out-of-frame rearrangements, and the resulting probabilities were checked against IGoR. Hypergeometric tests were used in a later analysis to score TCR-TCR, TCR-HLA and TCR-CMV co-occurrence, with a repertoire-size bias correction applied to the TCR pairs. To estimate false discovery rates, a later analysis permuted the HLA or CMV assignments 20 times. In a later analysis, co-occurring TCRs were grouped using DBSCAN, and TCRdist sequence similarity was added for clustering within HLA-allele-positive subsets. Co-occurrence clustering excluded repertoires with fewer than 30,000 or more than 120,000 public chains, plus five with anomalous nucleotide sharing. This immuneACCESS table, as held by TCRdb, lists in-frame sequences with V and J called but not all clones. Of the missing ones, under half trace to an unresolved V gene in checked studies; the others have no known cause. V and J calls and clone size are given by that table; D and trimming were obtained from the DNA. In this sample the table shows fewer than 110,000 clones, roughly 71% of which occur a single time. The top ten clonotypes cover about 10% of the sample.

The cohort consisted of approximately 670 healthy bone marrow donors. At the time of sampling, all cohort members were nominally healthy, though unrecorded immune exposures were likely present. The donor was CMV seronegative and belonged to the group of over 300 seronegative cohort members. A peripheral blood sample was provided by each donor, and peripheral blood mononuclear cells were used for TCR beta sequencing. The Qiagen DNeasy Blood Extraction Kit was used to extract genomic DNA from the blood cell samples. The sequenced sample was PBMCs. The source of this sequence is a man aged 45-60 years in good health and CMV-seronegative. The rearranged chain carries TRBV4-1 and TRBJ2-7; TRBD1 matches 7 bases in the middle. The sequence in DNA is TGCGCCAGCAGCCAAGGCCAGGGGGCCTACGAGCAGTACTTC. Its protein product is CASSQGQGAYEQYF.